This entry lists 28 T cell receptor beta chains sequenced from one sample in a study of CD8 T cells in Susac syndrome. Reverse transcription used roughly 0.45 to 1 ug RNA and random hexamers. One entry per CDR3 protein, called by TCRdb with MiXCR from the immunoSEQ multiplex PCR reads. The profile covers approximately 280,000 distinct CDR3 sequences, with around 84% appearing a single time and 0.11% taken by the ten largest. Sequenced: CD8+ T cells from PBMCs. These TCRs come from a human donor with multiple sclerosis.

The chain combines TRBV25-1 with TRBJ2-5; D ambiguous. CDR3 length equals 14 residues. Trimming shortened V by 1 base and J by 5 bases, and 11 bases separated the two germline ends. Germline V gives CDR1 MGHDK, CDR2 SYGVNS. CDR3 loop: CASSESPGRETQYF. The DNA of the CDR3 is TGTGCCAGCAGTGAATCCCCGGGCCGGGAGACCCAGTACTTC.

This chain links TRBV6-1 with TRBJ2-1; D may be TRBD2 (6 bases). CDR3 size: 17 residues. The germline V gene has CDR1 MNHNS and CDR2 SASEGT. The V end lost 3 bases, the J end lost 3 bases, and 18 bases lay between the germline ends. DNA for the CDR3: TGTGCCAGCAGTGATCGGGGGACCGCTCCTGTCTACAATGAGCAGTTCTTC. This gives the protein CASSDRGTAPVYNEQFF.

The J gene is TRBJ2-6, the V gene TRBV5-5; a possible D gene is TRBD2 (6 bases). Trimming took off 3 bases at V and 4 bases at J, with 17 bases between the two ends. Per the germline V gene, CDR1 is SGHKS and CDR2 is YYEKEE (reference sequence). The CDR3 loop spans 17 amino acids. The CDR3 nucleotides are TGTGCCAGCAGCTCGTTGCGGGGCGGGGTCGGGGCCAACGTCCTGACTTTC. Translating gives CASSSLRGGVGANVLTF.

This rearrangement joins TRBV28 to TRBJ2-5; D might be TRBD2 (6 bases). Germline V gene sequence: CDR1 MDHEN, CDR2 SYDVKM. The CDR3 is 13 residues long. The V end was cut by 4 bases, the J end by 9 bases, with 15 bases between. The CDR3 region has the DNA TGTGCCAGCAGTTCATGGGCTGGGGAGGCCCAGTACTTC. Protein: CASSSWAGEAQYF.

The CDR3 region is CASSAQQGPGYTF. In nucleotides, the CDR3 is TGTGCCAGCAGCGCGCAACAGGGCCCCGGCTACACCTTC. The V call is TRBV9, the J call TRBJ1-2; TRBD1 is a possible D gene (6 bases). V lost 3 bases and J 8 bases, leaving 14 bases between the germline ends. The CDR3 length is 13 residues. The V gene's germline CDR1 is SGDLS and CDR2 YYNGEE.

The chain carries TRBV27 and TRBJ2-1; D possibly uses TRBD1 or TRBD2 (5 bases each). CDR1 MNHEY and CDR2 SMNVEV come from the germline V gene (reference sequence). This CDR3 has 16 amino acids. Trimming took 5 bases from V and 0 from J, leaving 14 bases between them. The CDR3 DNA follows: TGTGCCAGCAGTCTCCTTCGGGGCGGCTCCTACAATGAGCAGTTCTTC. This gives the protein CASSLLRGGSYNEQFF.

The chain is built from TRBV7-9 and TRBJ2-5; D is ambiguous. Germline lookup yields CDR1 SEHNR and CDR2 FQNEAQ (reference sequence). Trimming took off 5 bases at V and 5 bases at J, with 18 bases between the two ends. This CDR3 is 15 amino acids long. The CDR3 protein is CASSERGLPPETQYF. The CDR3 coding sequence is TGTGCCAGCAGCGAGCGTGGTCTACCCCCGGAGACCCAGTACTTC.

The V call is TRBV5-5, the J call TRBJ1-1; D is ambiguous. The CDR3 consists of 15 residues. Germline assignment: CDR1 SGHKS and CDR2 YYEKEE (reference sequence). Trimming removed 0 bases at V and 1 base at J, with 10 bases between. The DNA of the CDR3 is TGTGCCAGCAGCTTGGGCCCCCCGCCGAACACTGAAGCTTTCTTT. It is translated as CASSLGPPPNTEAFF.

The chain carries TRBV7-9 and TRBJ2-5, with D possibly being TRBD1 (5 bases). Trimming removed 2 bases from V and 0 bases from J, with 22 bases in between. The CDR3 length is 19 residues. CDR1 is SEHNR, CDR2 FQNEAQ, per germline (reference sequence). The CDR3 DNA reads as TGTGCCAGCAGCTTACCCGGCAGGGTATTTGGTGGGCACCAAGAGACCCAGTACTTC. Translation gives CASSLPGRVFGGHQETQYF.

CDR3 sequence reads: CASKRTGTPYQPQHF. As DNA, the CDR3 is TGCGCCAGCAAGAGAACCGGGACACCATATCAGCCCCAGCATTTT. This chain joins TRBV10-2 and TRBJ1-5; weak D call: TRBD1 (6 bases). Trimming pared 7 bases from V and 5 bases from J, leaving 18 bases between. Germline V gives CDR1 WSHSY, CDR2 SAAADI. The CDR3 runs to 15 residues.

CDR3 protein: CASSLGRRLNTEAFF. The CDR3 DNA is TGTGCCAGCAGCTTGGGGCGCAGGTTGAACACTGAAGCTTTCTTT. The chain combines TRBV5-6 with TRBJ1-1, with D hard to call. V lost 0 bases to trimming and J lost 0 bases, with 9 bases between them. Looked up from germline, CDR1 is SGHDT and CDR2 is YYEEEE. This CDR3 region has 15 residues.

The rearrangement uses TRBV5-1 and TRBJ1-1; no definite D call. Germline V gene lookup returns CDR1 SGHRS and CDR2 YFSETQ. Between the trimmed V and J ends, which lost 4 bases and 1 base, there was a span of 8 bases. The CDR3 extends over 13 amino acids. CDR3 in amino acids: CASSGTKNTEAFF. CDR3 DNA: TGCGCCAGCAGCGGCACAAAGAACACTGAAGCTTTCTTT.

The chain carries TRBV2 and TRBJ2-1; D is unclear. CDR1 SNHLY and CDR2 FYNNEI come from the germline V gene. The CDR3 runs 10 residues. Trimming shortened V by 6 bases and J by 12 bases, and 9 bases separated the two germline ends. CDR3 loop: CASRGIGQFF. DNA of the CDR3: TGTGCCAGCAGGGGGATCGGGCAGTTCTTC.

In its sample, this clonotype was seen once. The chain has TRBV27 and TRBJ1-6; 8 bases line up with TRBD1. Per germline, CDR1 MNHEY and CDR2 SMNVEV (reference sequence). The CDR3 extends over 14 amino acids. The V and J ends lost 8 bases and 10 bases, in that order; junction bases with no gene match: 10. In DNA, the CDR3 is TGTGCCAGCCGACAGGGGAAGTCAGGGTCACCCCTCCACTTT. Its translation: CASRQGKSGSPLHF.

The chain uses TRBV20-1 and TRBJ1-2, with D maybe TRBD1 (5 bases). Germline CDR1 DFQATT, CDR2 SNEGSKA (reference sequence). V lost 1 base to trimming and J lost 6 bases, with 15 bases between them. The CDR3 has 14 residues. The CDR3 region has the DNA TGCAGTGCTAGAGTGACAGTCCCATGGGATGGCTACACCTTC. Translated: CSARVTVPWDGYTF.

This chain joins TRBV24-1 and TRBJ2-5; 8 bases map to TRBD2. V dropped 1 base and J dropped 5; count of bases not matched to a gene: 11. CDR1 and CDR2 from the germline V gene are KGHDR and SFDVKD. CDR3 length: 17 amino acids. In DNA, the CDR3 is TGTGCCACCAGTGATTTCGGGGAGAGCGGGAGCAGGGAGACCCAGTACTTC. Translating gives CATSDFGESGSRETQYF.

The V call is TRBV5-1, the J call TRBJ2-5; TRBD1 matches at 8 bases. Germline values: CDR1 SGHRS, CDR2 YFSETQ. The CDR3 totals 12 residues. Germline trimming cut 4 bases from V and 8 bases from J; bases unmatched to any gene: 4. In nucleotides, the CDR3 is TGCGCCAGCAGCCCGGACAGGGCAACCCAGTACTTC. It yields the protein CASSPDRATQYF.

The chain recombines TRBV15 with TRBJ2-2; D gene unclear. From germline, CDR1 is LNHNV and CDR2 YYDKDF (reference sequence). The CDR3 covers 12 residues. V was cut by 0 bases and J by 7 bases, with 3 bases left in between. The CDR3 DNA is TGTGCCACCAGCAGAGAATACGGGGAGCTGTTTTTT. It specifies CATSREYGELFF.

This CDR3 is CASSDRGYDQPQHF. DNA of the CDR3: TGTGCCAGCAGCGACAGGGGGTATGATCAGCCCCAGCATTTT. The chain uses TRBV7-9 and TRBJ1-5; the match to TRBD1 covers 9 bases. CDR3 length: 14 residues. Germline CDR1 reads SEHNR; CDR2 reads FQNEAQ (reference sequence). Trimming took 5 bases from V and 5 from J; bases not matched to a gene: 4.

The chain couples TRBV21-1 to TRBJ2-5; the table assigns TRBD2, which was not confirmed against the DNA. TRBV21-1 is designated a pseudogene. The CDR3 totals 16 residues. CDR3 amino acids: CASTGWRGREQETQYF. In DNA, the CDR3 is TGTGCCAGCACCGGGTGGAGGGGAAGGGAACAAGAGACCCAGTACTTC.

The chain combines TRBV7-9 with TRBJ2-5, with a tentative D call TRBD2 (5 bases). Germline CDR1 is SEHNR and CDR2 is FQNEAQ (reference sequence). This CDR3 has 13 amino acids. The V and J ends lost 5 bases and 3 bases respectively, with 10 bases between them. The CDR3 DNA follows: TGTGCCAGCAGCCAAACCGGGGAAGAGACCCAGTACTTC. Translation: CASSQTGEETQYF.

This chain connects TRBV9 to TRBJ2-7; 7 nucleotides agree with TRBD1. J was trimmed by 5 bases and V by 4 bases; bases with no gene match: 9. Germline loops: CDR1 SGDLS, CDR2 YYNGEE. CDR3 length: 14 residues. The CDR3 here is CASSTPGTANEQYF. The CDR3 DNA is TGTGCCAGCAGCACCCCCGGGACAGCGAACGAGCAGTACTTC.

The CDR3 region is CASRSSPETQYF. The CDR3 DNA reads as TGTGCCAGCCGATCCTCCCCAGAGACCCAGTACTTC. V gene TRBV6-1 combines with J gene TRBJ2-5; D is unresolved. The germline gives CDR1 MNHNS, CDR2 SASEGT. The V end lost 8 bases, the J end lost 4 bases, and 11 bases lay between the germline ends. This CDR3 comprises 12 residues.

This chain connects TRBV28 to TRBJ1-2; the D is unclear. In germline, CDR1 is MDHEN, CDR2 SYDVKM. The CDR3 is made up of 14 amino acids. The germline V and J ends were trimmed by 4 bases and 8 bases, with 17 bases remaining between them. For the CDR3, the DNA is TGTGCCAGCAGTTCACCGGGTCCCATGGGGGGCTACACCTTC. Translation: CASSSPGPMGGYTF.

This clonotype was seen only once. This chain joins TRBV30 and TRBJ2-1, with D unresolved. CDR1 and CDR2 from the germline V gene are GTSNPN and SVGIG (reference sequence). The CDR3 contains 13 residues. V lost 0 bases, J lost 9 bases, and 12 bases lay in between. The chain's CDR3 is CAWSVATGGEQFF. The CDR3 DNA is TGTGCCTGGAGTGTAGCGACGGGCGGTGAGCAGTTCTTC.

This rearrangement joins TRBV27 to TRBJ1-2; 7 nucleotides line up with TRBD1. V lost 8 bases to trimming and J lost 7 bases; unmatched junction nucleotides: 13. The CDR3 covers 14 residues. Germline assignment: CDR1 MNHEY and CDR2 SMNVEV (reference sequence). CDR3 sequence (DNA): TGTGCCAGCCGATATACAGGGGCAGGAAGTGGCTACACCTTC. The encoded protein is CASRYTGAGSGYTF.

The rearrangement joins TRBV9 to TRBJ2-2, with TRBD1 matching 7 bases. Germline V gene lookup returns CDR1 SGDLS and CDR2 YYNGEE. The length of the CDR3 is 16 residues. Losses at the gene ends were 3 bases for V and 5 bases for J; bases not matched to a gene: 10. CDR3 sequence: CASSASRQGDTGELFF. The CDR3 DNA sequence: TGTGCCAGCAGCGCGTCAAGACAGGGTGATACCGGGGAGCTGTTTTTT.

The chain joins TRBV28 to TRBJ1-5, with D unresolved. V was trimmed by 4 bases and J by 7 bases, leaving 8 bases between them. The germline V gene has CDR1 MDHEN and CDR2 SYDVKM. This CDR3 has 12 residues. The CDR3 region has the DNA TGTGCCAGCAGTTCACCGCCCCAGCCCCAGCATTTT. This translates into CASSSPPQPQHF.